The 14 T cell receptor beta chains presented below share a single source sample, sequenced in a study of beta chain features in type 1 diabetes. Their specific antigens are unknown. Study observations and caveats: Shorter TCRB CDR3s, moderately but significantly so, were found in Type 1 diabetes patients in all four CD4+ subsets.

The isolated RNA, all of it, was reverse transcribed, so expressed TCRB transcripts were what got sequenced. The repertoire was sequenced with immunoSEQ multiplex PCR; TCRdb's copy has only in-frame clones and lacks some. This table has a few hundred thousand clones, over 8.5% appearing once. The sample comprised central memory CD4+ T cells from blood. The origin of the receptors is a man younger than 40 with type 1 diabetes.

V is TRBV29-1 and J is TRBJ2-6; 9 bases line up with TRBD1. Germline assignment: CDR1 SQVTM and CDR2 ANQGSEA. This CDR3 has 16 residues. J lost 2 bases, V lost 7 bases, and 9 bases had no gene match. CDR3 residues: CSAAGQGSAGANVLTF. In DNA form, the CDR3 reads TGCAGCGCCGCGGGACAGGGAAGCGCTGGGGCCAACGTCCTGACTTTC.

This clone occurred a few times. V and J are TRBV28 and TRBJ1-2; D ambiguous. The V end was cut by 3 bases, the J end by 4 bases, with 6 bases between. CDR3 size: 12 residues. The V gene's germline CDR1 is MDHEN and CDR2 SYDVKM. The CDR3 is CASSFQSYGYTF. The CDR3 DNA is TGTGCCAGCAGTTTCCAGTCCTATGGCTACACCTTC.

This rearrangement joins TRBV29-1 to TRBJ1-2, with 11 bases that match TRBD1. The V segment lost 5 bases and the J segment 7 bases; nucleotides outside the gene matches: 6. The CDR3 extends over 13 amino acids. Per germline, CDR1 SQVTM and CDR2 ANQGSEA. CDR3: CSVKDRGLGGYTF. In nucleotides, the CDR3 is TGCAGCGTTAAGGACAGGGGGCTGGGTGGCTACACCTTC.

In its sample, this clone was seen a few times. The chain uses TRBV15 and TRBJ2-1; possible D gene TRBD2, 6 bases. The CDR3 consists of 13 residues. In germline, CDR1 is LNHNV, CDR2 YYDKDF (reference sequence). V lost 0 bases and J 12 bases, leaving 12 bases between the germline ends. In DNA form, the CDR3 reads TGTGCCACCAGCAGAGATGAGGGGACTCGGCAGTTCTTC. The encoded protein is CATSRDEGTRQFF. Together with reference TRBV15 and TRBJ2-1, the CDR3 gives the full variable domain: DAMVIQNPRYQVTQFGKPVTLSCSQTLNHNVMYWYQQKSSQAPKLLFHYYDKDFNNEADTPDNFQSRRPNTSFCFLDIRSPGLGDTAMYLCATSRDEGTRQFFGPGTRLTVL.

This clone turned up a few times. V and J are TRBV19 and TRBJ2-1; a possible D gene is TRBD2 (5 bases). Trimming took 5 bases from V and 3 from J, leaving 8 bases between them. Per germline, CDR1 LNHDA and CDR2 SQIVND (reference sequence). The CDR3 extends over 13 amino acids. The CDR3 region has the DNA TGTGCCAGTAGTTTCGGGAACTACAATGAGCAGTTCTTC. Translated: CASSFGNYNEQFF.

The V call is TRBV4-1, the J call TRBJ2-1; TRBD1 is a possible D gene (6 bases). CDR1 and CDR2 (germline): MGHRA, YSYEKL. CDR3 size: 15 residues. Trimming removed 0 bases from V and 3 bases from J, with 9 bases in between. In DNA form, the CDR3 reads TGCGCCAGCAGCCAAGACGACAGGTACTACAATGAGCAGTTCTTC. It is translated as CASSQDDRYYNEQFF.

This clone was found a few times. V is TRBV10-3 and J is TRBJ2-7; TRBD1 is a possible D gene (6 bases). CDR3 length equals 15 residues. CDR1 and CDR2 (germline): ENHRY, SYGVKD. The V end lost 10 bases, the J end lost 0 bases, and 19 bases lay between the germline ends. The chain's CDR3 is CASSPRQGSSYEQYF. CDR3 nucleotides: TGTGCCAGCAGCCCTCGGCAGGGGAGCTCCTACGAGCAGTACTTC.

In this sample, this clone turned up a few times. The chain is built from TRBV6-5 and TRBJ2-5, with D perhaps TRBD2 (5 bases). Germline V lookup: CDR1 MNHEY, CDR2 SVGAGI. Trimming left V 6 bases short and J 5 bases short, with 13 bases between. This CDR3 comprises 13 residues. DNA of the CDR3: TGTGCCAGCAGCGTGACGGGGTGGGAGACCCAGTACTTC. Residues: CASSVTGWETQYF.

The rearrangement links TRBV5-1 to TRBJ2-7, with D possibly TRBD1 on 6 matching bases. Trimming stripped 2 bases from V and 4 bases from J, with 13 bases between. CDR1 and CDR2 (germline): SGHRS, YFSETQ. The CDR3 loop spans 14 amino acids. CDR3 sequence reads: CASSLSGGRYEQYF. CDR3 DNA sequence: TGCGCCAGCAGCTTAAGTGGGGGCCGTTACGAGCAGTACTTC.

The DNA for the CDR3 is TGTGCCAGCAGCCTCGATTCGCGGGAGACAGATACGCAGTATTTT. It is translated as CASSLDSRETDTQYF. The V and J genes are TRBV7-3 and TRBJ2-3, with TRBD2 matching over 7 bases. The germline CDR1 and CDR2 sequences are SGHTA and FQGTGA. With V trimmed by 5 bases and J by 3 bases, 8 bases remained unmatched. This CDR3 is built from 15 residues.

The CDR3 spells CASSLDGLEQFF. CDR3 nucleotide sequence: TGCGCCAGCAGCTTGGACGGCCTCGAGCAGTTCTTC. The chain employs TRBV5-1 and TRBJ2-1, with no clear D. Germline V gene data show CDR1 as SGHRS and CDR2 as YFSETQ. V was shortened by 0 bases and J by 10 bases, with 8 bases between the two germline ends. There are 12 residues in the CDR3. Filled out from reference TRBV5-1 and TRBJ2-1, the complete variable domain reads KAGVTQTPRYLIKTRGQQVTLSCSPISGHRSVSWYQQTPGQGLQFLFEYFSETQRNKGNFPGRFSGRQFSNSRSEMNVSTLELGDSALYLCASSLDGLEQFFGPGTRLTVL.

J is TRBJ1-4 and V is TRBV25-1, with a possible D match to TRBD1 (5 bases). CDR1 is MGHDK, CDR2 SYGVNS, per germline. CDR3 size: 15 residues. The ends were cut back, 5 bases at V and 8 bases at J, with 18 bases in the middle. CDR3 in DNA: TGTGCCAGCAGTCCTCGGGGCAGGGTAGGAGAAAAACTGTTTTTT. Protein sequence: CASSPRGRVGEKLFF.

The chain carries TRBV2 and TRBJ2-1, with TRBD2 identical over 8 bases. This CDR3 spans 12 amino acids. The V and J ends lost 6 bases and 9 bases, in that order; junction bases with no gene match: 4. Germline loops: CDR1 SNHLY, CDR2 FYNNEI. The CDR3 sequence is CASSYSGVEQFF. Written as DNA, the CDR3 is TGTGCCAGCAGCTATAGCGGGGTTGAGCAGTTCTTC.

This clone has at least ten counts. The CDR3 DNA sequence: TGCGCCAGCAGTGAGTGGGGAGCGGGAGACTTACGGTTCTTC. This gives the protein CASSEWGAGDLRFF. The J gene is TRBJ2-1, the V gene TRBV10-2; 8 bases fit TRBD2. The CDR3 has 14 amino acids. Germline CDR1 reads WSHSY; CDR2 reads SAAADI. V lost 1 base, J lost 15 bases, and 11 bases stayed unmatched.